This TCR beta chain originates from a study of CD8 T cells in Susac syndrome (dated by TCRdb to the late 2010s). About the study as a whole: Among the Susac syndrome patients who were sequenced, clinically active disease was present in about six and clinical remission was observed in roughly eight. Susac syndrome patients were therapy-naive, on corticosteroids (some also receiving IVIg), or on IVIg alone at blood withdrawal. The study used repertoire sequencing to test whether antigen drove CD8+ T cell activation and differentiation in Susac syndrome. The clonality of the CD8+ T cell repertoire was compared across 12 healthy donors, roughly 14 Susac syndrome patients and 15 multiple sclerosis patients.

RNA was extracted using the RNeasy kit, and about 0.5 to 1 microgram was reverse transcribed with random hexamers. The immunoSEQ multiplex PCR assay, covering 54 Vbeta and 13 Jbeta segments, was used to amplify TCR beta CDR3 regions. PCR amplification bias was corrected using a synthetic template baseline for primer optimization and computational correction. Processing in the source paper ran as follows. Reads were annotated to V, D and J genes according to IMGT and were analyzed with immunoSEQ Analyzer, with only productive sequences retained. To calculate clonality, Shannon entropy was normalized by log2 of the number of productive unique sequences and then subtracted from one. For each patient and control, public and private clones were evaluated among the 100 most prevalent clones. Susac-specific clones were defined as absent from healthy and MS cohorts, about 1,000 published viral clones and other ImmuneACCESS disease sequences. Through fastp at Q25 and MiXCR, TCRdb rebuilt clones from the public reads, retaining in-frame beta chains. Rows merge per CDR3 protein into single entries with the most common DNA and genes. Here the V and J calls rest on TCRdb's processing, not on the authors' analysis. This sample comprises approximately 190,000 distinct CDR3 sequences, 95% of them detected only once. In total, the top ten clones hold 0.15% to 0.2% of the sample.

Peripheral blood CD8+ and CD4+ T cells from healthy donors, Susac syndrome patients and multiple sclerosis patients were profiled using high-throughput TCR beta sequencing. Recently defined diagnostic criteria for definite or probable disease were met by the Susac syndrome patients. Bulk CD8+ and CD4+ T cells were purified magnetically by negative isolation, whereas CD8+ TEMRA cells were enriched by FACS. Blood was collected in EDTA tubes and processed within 24 hours, with PBMCs isolated through density gradient centrifugation. PBMCs intended for TCR sequencing were frozen in liquid nitrogen and were later thawed in a 37 degrees C water bath. A purity of at least 90% was achieved for sorted or isolated CD4+, CD8+ and CD8+ TEMRA cells. As to this clonotype: No antigen is known for it. Base qualities are not at hand, and no much larger clone is one base apart.

Summary of the overall study and its limitations: Clonal expansion was observed in Susac syndrome CD8+ repertoires, with the highest expansion in CD8+ TEMRA cells and greater expansion in clinically active than in remitting patients. The study acknowledged that relatively few individuals were included in the TCR sequencing and HLA analysis. Sixteen Susac-specific public clones were identified in the total CD8+ repertoire, and four or five Susac-specific public clones were identified in the CD8+ TEMRA repertoire.

Including cysteine and phenylalanine, the CDR3 has 15 amino acids. The DNA shown is the 45-base CDR3, in frame from base 1. Unmatched junction bases come to 1, with V trimmed by 1 base and J by 3 bases. CDR1 is given as LGHDT and CDR2 as YNNKEL, both from the germline V gene (reference sequence). Sequencing input: CD8+ T cells from PBMCs. This TCR came from a human donor with Susac syndrome. The V and J genes are TRBV3-1 and TRBJ2-3, and 10 junction bases match TRBD2. The nucleotide sequence is given as TGTGCCAGCAGCCAAGGGACTAGCGGAACAGATACGCAGTATTTT. This encodes CASSQGTSGTDTQYF.